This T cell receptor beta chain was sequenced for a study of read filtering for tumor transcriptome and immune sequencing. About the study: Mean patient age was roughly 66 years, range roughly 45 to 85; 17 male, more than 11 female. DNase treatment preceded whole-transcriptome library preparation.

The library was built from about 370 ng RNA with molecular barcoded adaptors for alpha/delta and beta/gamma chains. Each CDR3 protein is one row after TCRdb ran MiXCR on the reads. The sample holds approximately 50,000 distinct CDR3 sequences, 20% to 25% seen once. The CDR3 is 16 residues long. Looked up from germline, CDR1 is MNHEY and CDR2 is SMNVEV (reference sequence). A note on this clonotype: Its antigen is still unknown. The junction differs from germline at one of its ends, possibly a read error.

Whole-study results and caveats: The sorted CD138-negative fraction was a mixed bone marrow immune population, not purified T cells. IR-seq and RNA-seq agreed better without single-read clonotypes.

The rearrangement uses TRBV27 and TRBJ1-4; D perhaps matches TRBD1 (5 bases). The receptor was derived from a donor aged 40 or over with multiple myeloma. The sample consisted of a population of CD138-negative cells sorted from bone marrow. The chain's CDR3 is CASSLTRGSGNERLFF. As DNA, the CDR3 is TGTGCCAGCAGTTTAACGCGAGGTTCAGGGAATGAAAGACTGTTTTTT.